Listed below are T cell receptor beta chains from one sample, sequenced in a study of blood T cell repertoires in COVID-19. Measured with immunoSEQ multiplex PCR; TCRdb has only the in-frame clones, and not every one. The sample holds roughly 190,000 clones; under 85% are singletons and the top ten take approximately 6.2%. Sample: peripheral blood. These receptors all come from a woman between 35 and 50 years old with acute or convalescent COVID-19. The conserved cysteine and the conserved F or W are not part of the CDR3 here.

j_gene | v_gene | CDR3aa
TRBJ2-1 | TRBV11-2 | ASSSRTEYNEQF
TRBJ2-2 | TRBV28 | ASSPYRAGATGELF
TRBJ2-3 | TRBV5-4 | ASSLGLAGGSDTQY
TRBJ2-5 | TRBV2 | ASSGPGLAGEAY
TRBJ1-1 | TRBV27 | ASSIRGARAF
TRBJ1-1 | TRBV7-3 | ASSQGAGGEAF
TRBJ2-7 | TRBV28 | ASSTVGAGTYEQY
TRBJ1-6 | TRBV3-1/TRBV3-2 | ASSQLQGGRSPLH
TRBJ2-1 | TRBV4-1 | ASSQLGAQGYEQF
TRBJ2-1 | TRBV2 | ASDLAGGEDEQF
TRBJ1-2 | TRBV3-1/TRBV3-2 | ASSLQENPNYGYT
TRBJ1-6 | TRBV30 | AWNAEGAKWSPLH
TRBJ1-1 | TRBV12-3/TRBV12-4 | ASSSGQGGRAF
TRBJ2-1 | TRBV7-9 | ASSPTSHTF
TRBJ1-4 | TRBV5-4 | ASSGGQGGEKLF